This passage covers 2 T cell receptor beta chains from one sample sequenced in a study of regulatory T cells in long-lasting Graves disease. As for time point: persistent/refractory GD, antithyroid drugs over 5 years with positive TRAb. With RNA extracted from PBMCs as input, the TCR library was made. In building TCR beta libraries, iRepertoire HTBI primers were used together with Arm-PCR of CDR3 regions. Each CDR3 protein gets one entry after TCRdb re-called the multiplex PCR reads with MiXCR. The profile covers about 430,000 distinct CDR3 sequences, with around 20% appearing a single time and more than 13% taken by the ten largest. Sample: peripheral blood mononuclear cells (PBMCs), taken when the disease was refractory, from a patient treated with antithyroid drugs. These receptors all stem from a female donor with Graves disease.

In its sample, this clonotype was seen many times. The CDR3 DNA sequence: TGTGCCAGCAGCCCTCGGCCAGGCGGGAACAATCAGCCCCAGCATTTT. This sequence encodes CASSPRPGGNNQPQHF. V gene TRBV7-6 combines with J gene TRBJ1-5; D not resolved. Germline loops: CDR1 SGHVS, CDR2 FNYEAQ. The CDR3 contains 16 residues. The germline V and J ends were trimmed by 5 bases and 3 bases, with 17 bases remaining between them.

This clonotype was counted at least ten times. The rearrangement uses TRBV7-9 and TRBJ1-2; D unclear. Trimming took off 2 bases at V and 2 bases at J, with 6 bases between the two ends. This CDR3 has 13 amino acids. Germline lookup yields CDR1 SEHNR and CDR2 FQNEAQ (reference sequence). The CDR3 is CASSLRENYGYTF. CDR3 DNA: TGTGCCAGCAGCTTACGGGAAAACTATGGCTACACCTTC.